Listed here are 28 T cell receptor beta chains from one sample, sequenced in a study of PD-L1 blockade in urothelial cancer. The repertoire was sequenced with immunoSEQ multiplex PCR; TCRdb's copy has only in-frame clones and lacks some. The sample has under 50,000 clones, 80% to 95% seen once. The specimen was PBMCs, collected around atezolizumab (anti-PD-L1) treatment. The receptor set was obtained from a man between 65 and 85 years old with urothelial cancer.

The chain uses TRBV2 and TRBJ1-2; D unclear. The germline V gene has CDR1 SNHLY and CDR2 FYNNEI. The CDR3 is made up of 13 amino acids. Deletions cut 8 bases from V and 2 bases from J, with 12 bases between. The CDR3 reads CASGGRENYGYTF. The DNA of the CDR3 is TGTGCCAGCGGCGGGAGGGAAAACTATGGCTACACCTTC.

The genes are TRBV6-5 and TRBJ1-1; 7 bases map to TRBD1. V was clipped by 6 bases and J by 2 bases; unmatched bases: 6. The germline gives CDR1 MNHEY, CDR2 SVGAGI. CDR3 size: 14 residues. CDR3 nucleotides: TGTGCCAGCAGAACTACAGGGGCCAACACTGAAGCTTTCTTT. Translated: CASRTTGANTEAFF.

The chain links TRBV5-1 to TRBJ1-2, with D maybe TRBD1 (6 bases). The CDR3 runs to 13 residues. V dropped 3 bases and J dropped 5 bases, with 11 bases sitting between them. CDR1 SGHRS and CDR2 YFSETQ come from the germline V gene. CDR3 bases: TGCGCCAGCAGCTGGGGGGGCGCTTATGGCTACACCTTC. Protein product: CASSWGGAYGYTF.

This chain connects TRBV30 to TRBJ1-1; D not certain. Germline CDR1 reads GTSNPN; CDR2 reads SVGIG (reference sequence). The V end was cut by 2 bases, the J end by 1 base, with 11 bases between. This CDR3 comprises 14 residues. The CDR3 spells CAWSRRGGNTEAFF. In nucleotides, the CDR3 is TGTGCCTGGAGTAGGCGGGGTGGGAACACTGAAGCTTTCTTT.

This chain joins TRBV5-4 and TRBJ2-1; TRBD2 aligns across 9 bases. Germline V lookup: CDR1 SGHNT, CDR2 YYREEE (reference sequence). CDR3 length equals 15 residues. J lost 5 bases, V lost 1 base, and 4 bases had no gene match. The CDR3 nucleotides are TGTGCCAGCAGCTTGAGTAGCGGGGGCCACAATGAGCAGTTCTTC. This sequence encodes CASSLSSGGHNEQFF.

The rearrangement joins TRBV7-8 to TRBJ2-7, with TRBD1 matching over 7 bases. Germline-derived CDR1 and CDR2 are SGHVS and FQNEAQ. J gave up 1 base and V 1 base, and 4 bases lay outside the gene matches. The CDR3 spans 15 residues. The CDR3 sequence is CASSLELTGSYEQYF. The CDR3 DNA reads as TGTGCCAGCAGCTTAGAATTGACAGGGTCCTACGAGCAGTACTTC.

The V call is TRBV5-1, the J call TRBJ2-1, with 11 bases matching TRBD2. CDR1 and CDR2 from the germline V gene are SGHRS and YFSETQ. CDR3 length: 15 residues. The junction had 6 bases not matched to a gene; V was cut back by 5 bases and J by 5 bases. The CDR3 is CASSKIAGGNNEQFF. The CDR3 DNA reads TGCGCCAGCAGTAAAATAGCGGGAGGGAACAATGAGCAGTTCTTC.

The chain recombines TRBV7-9 with TRBJ1-2, with D tentatively TRBD1 (5 bases). The V and J ends lost 11 bases and 5 bases respectively, with 18 bases between them. This CDR3 spans 13 amino acids. The germline gives CDR1 SEHNR, CDR2 FQNEAQ (reference sequence). The CDR3 DNA follows: TGTGCCGGGGGAGAGACGGGACTTTATGGCTACACCTTC. Its protein product is CAGGETGLYGYTF. Together with reference TRBV7-9 and TRBJ1-2, the CDR3 gives the full variable domain: DTGVSQNPRHKITKRGQNVTFRCDPISEHNRLYWYRQTLGQGPEFLTYFQNEAQLEKSRLLSDRFSAERPKGSFSTLEIQRTEQGDSAMYLCAGGETGLYGYTFGSGTRLTVV.

V gene TRBV5-1 combines with J gene TRBJ2-1, with 10 bases matching TRBD1. CDR3 length equals 17 residues. Trimming at V came to 0 bases and at J to 5 bases, leaving 8 bases not matched to a gene. Germline V gene data show CDR1 as SGHRS and CDR2 as YFSETQ. This CDR3 is CASSLARGTGVNNEQFF. CDR3 coding DNA: TGCGCCAGCAGCTTGGCGAGAGGGACAGGGGTAAACAATGAGCAGTTCTTC.

The J gene is TRBJ1-1, the V gene TRBV9, with 8 positions matching TRBD1. The ends lost 5 bases at V and 6 bases at J; junction bases unmatched: 6. The germline V gene has CDR1 SGDLS and CDR2 YYNGEE. The CDR3 sequence is 13 residues long. CDR3 protein: CASSQGAVAEAFF. In DNA form, the CDR3 reads TGTGCCAGCAGTCAGGGGGCTGTCGCTGAAGCTTTCTTT.

This clone qualifies as medium-sized. This chain uses TRBV5-8 with TRBJ1-2; D not certain. Per germline, CDR1 SGHTS and CDR2 YDEGEE. The CDR3 extends over 14 amino acids. Deletions cut 3 bases from V and 7 bases from J, with 16 bases between. In nucleotides, the CDR3 is TGTGCCAGCAGCTCACCCGGGGAAACCCGTGGCTACACCTTC. It translates to CASSSPGETRGYTF.

This clone occurred a few times. This chain joins TRBV9 and TRBJ2-3; 8 bases agree with TRBD1. This CDR3 has 15 residues. The trim removed 7 bases at V and 4 bases at J, leaving 11 bases unmatched. In germline, CDR1 is SGDLS, CDR2 YYNGEE. CDR3 protein: CASQRAGGSPDTQYF. CDR3 nucleotides: TGTGCCAGCCAAAGGGCAGGGGGCAGCCCAGATACGCAGTATTTT. Variable domain in full (rest from reference TRBV9 and TRBJ2-3): DSGVTQTPKHLITATGQRVTLRCSPRSGDLSVYWYQQSLDQGLQFLIQYYNGEERAKGNILERFSAQQFPDLHSELNLSSLELGDSALYFCASQRAGGSPDTQYFGPGTRLTVL.

The table lists this clone with a few counts. V is TRBV7-2 and J is TRBJ2-2, with 9 positions matching TRBD1. The V gene's germline CDR1 is SGHTA and CDR2 FQGNSA. The CDR3 is 16 amino acids. Unmatched junction bases numbered 12, after V lost 6 bases and J lost 7 bases. CDR3 nucleotides: TGTGCCAGCAGTTGGAACCCACAGGGGGCCGGCGGGGAGCTGTTTTTT. Amino acid sequence: CASSWNPQGAGGELFF. Full variable domain (rest looked up from reference TRBV7-2 and TRBJ2-2): GAGVSQSPSNKVTEKGKDVELRCDPISGHTALYWYRQSLGQGLEFLIYFQGNSAPDKSGLPSDRFSAERTGGSVSTLTIQRTQQEDSAVYLCASSWNPQGAGGELFFGEGSRLTVL.

The chain employs TRBV6-5 and TRBJ1-1; D not resolved. The CDR3 has 14 residues. Germline values: CDR1 MNHEY, CDR2 SVGAGI. The V gene lost 1 base and the J gene lost 6 bases, with 12 bases spanning the gap. The chain's CDR3 is CASSYFLGSAEAFF. For the CDR3, the DNA is TGTGCCAGCAGTTACTTCCTGGGCTCGGCTGAAGCTTTCTTT.

The chain employs TRBV15 and TRBJ2-7, with 7 bases identical to TRBD2. V shed 5 bases and J 4 bases; nucleotides not matched to a gene: 8. This CDR3 has 14 residues. CDR1 is LNHNV, CDR2 YYDKDF, per germline (reference sequence). The CDR3 is CATSRREGGYEQYF. The CDR3 DNA reads TGTGCCACCAGCCGAAGGGAGGGTGGATACGAGCAGTACTTC.

The sample holds one count of this clone. CDR3 sequence: CASSLGLGASGPSGYEQYF. CDR3 DNA: TGTGCCAGCAGCTTAGGTCTGGGGGCCAGTGGGCCGTCGGGCTACGAGCAGTACTTC. The chain is built from TRBV7-9 and TRBJ2-7; D is possibly TRBD1 (6 bases). Per germline, CDR1 SEHNR and CDR2 FQNEAQ (reference sequence). Trimming left V 1 base short and J 3 bases short, with 25 bases between. The CDR3 spans 19 residues.

Details on this clone: This same CDR3 is encoded by further DNA sequences in the sample. In nucleotides, the CDR3 is TGTGCCAGCAGTGAACTACTAGCGGGAGTTTACGAGCAGTACTTC. This translates into CASSELLAGVYEQYF. The chain recombines TRBV6-1 with TRBJ2-7; 11 bases map to TRBD2. V was clipped by 2 bases and J by 4 bases; unmatched bases: 4. Germline CDR1 reads MNHNS; CDR2 reads SASEGT. The CDR3 totals 15 residues.

J is TRBJ2-4 and V is TRBV27, with 8 bases identical to TRBD2. V gave up 6 bases and J gave up 7 bases; unmatched junction bases: 11. The CDR3 has 15 residues. CDR1 and CDR2 from the germline V gene are MNHEY and SMNVEV (reference sequence). The CDR3 region has the DNA TGTGCCAGCAGAGGTCGGGAGGGCCGGGGGAACATTCAGTACTTC. As protein: CASRGREGRGNIQYF.

The chain recombines TRBV7-8 with TRBJ1-2, with TRBD1 identical over 8 bases. The CDR3 contains 15 residues. V lost 3 bases and J lost 7; bases outside the gene matches: 10. The germline V gene encodes CDR1 SGHVS and CDR2 FQNEAQ. CDR3: CASSLGAVQGGGYTF. CDR3 DNA sequence: TGTGCCAGCAGCTTGGGGGCGGTACAGGGGGGTGGCTACACCTTC.

The V and J genes are TRBV6-5 and TRBJ2-7; 12 nucleotides agree with TRBD2. V gave up 3 bases and J gave up 4 bases; unmatched junction bases: 1. This CDR3 has 14 residues. Germline-derived CDR1 and CDR2 are MNHEY and SVGAGI. CDR3 DNA sequence: TGTGCCAGCAGTTATGGGACTAGCGGGTACGAGCAGTACTTC. This codes for CASSYGTSGYEQYF.

The chain couples TRBV14 to TRBJ2-3, with D tentatively TRBD1 (6 bases). Germline CDR1 and CDR2: SGHDN and FVKESK. Deletions cut 4 bases from V and 5 bases from J, with 19 bases between. This CDR3 has 16 amino acids. The CDR3 nucleotides read TGTGCCAGCAGCCCCCTGGGGGCAGGGGTCCAAGATACGCAGTATTTT. It translates to CASSPLGAGVQDTQYF.

The J gene is TRBJ1-5, the V gene TRBV11-2; 7 bases fit TRBD1. V was clipped by 0 bases and J by 9 bases; unmatched bases: 11. There are 16 residues in the CDR3. Germline assignment: CDR1 SGHAT and CDR2 FQNNGV. The CDR3 loop reads CASSLDRGQGRWPQHF. The CDR3 nucleotides read TGTGCCAGCAGCTTAGATAGGGGGCAGGGCCGTTGGCCCCAGCATTTT.

The chain has TRBV2 and TRBJ2-1; 10 bases line up with TRBD2. Germline loops: CDR1 SNHLY, CDR2 FYNNEI. Unmatched junction bases numbered 7, after V lost 10 bases and J lost 7 bases. CDR3 length: 13 amino acids. As DNA, the CDR3 is TGTGCCACATTGGGACTAGCGTGGAATGAGCAGTTCTTC. Its translation: CATLGLAWNEQFF. The variable domain in full, with the rest retrieved from reference TRBV2 and TRBJ2-1, is EPEVTQTPSHQVTQMGQEVILRCVPISNHLYFYWYRQILGQKVEFLVSFYNNEISEKSEIFDDQFSVERPDGSNFTLKIRSTKLEDSAMYFCATLGLAWNEQFFGPGTRLTVL.

The CDR3 here is CAIRQGASETQYF. The CDR3 nucleotides are TGTGCCATCAGGCAGGGGGCATCAGAGACCCAGTACTTC. The chain recombines TRBV10-3 with TRBJ2-5; 8 nucleotides match TRBD1. Germline V gene data show CDR1 as ENHRY and CDR2 as SYGVKD. Unmatched junction bases numbered 4, after V lost 6 bases and J lost 4 bases. CDR3 length: 13 amino acids.

This clone has a handful of counts. This chain links TRBV28 with TRBJ2-7; maybe TRBD2 (6 bases). The germline CDR1 and CDR2 sequences are MDHEN and SYDVKM. V was shortened by 6 bases and J by 2 bases, with 14 bases between the two germline ends. CDR3 size: 14 residues. CDR3 nucleotides: TGTGCCAGCAGCTCCGGGGGTACGCCCTACGAGCAGTACTTC. Residues: CASSSGGTPYEQYF.

This clone was seen once. This chain links TRBV11-2 with TRBJ2-7; 9 nucleotides align to TRBD2. The CDR3 sequence is 14 residues long. The germline V gene has CDR1 SGHAT and CDR2 FQNNGV. V was pared by 6 bases and J by 1 base, with 4 bases of the junction left unmatched. The CDR3 sequence: CASSSGRGSYEQYF. In DNA, the CDR3 is TGTGCCAGCAGTAGCGGGAGAGGGTCCTACGAGCAGTACTTC.

This chain links TRBV5-4 with TRBJ2-1; D is uncertain. This CDR3 has 14 amino acids. Trimming took off 2 bases at V and 5 bases at J, with 11 bases between the two ends. Germline-derived CDR1 and CDR2 are SGHNT and YYREEE (reference sequence). The CDR3 loop is CASSLGSPNNEQFF. CDR3 nucleotide sequence: TGTGCCAGCAGCTTAGGTAGCCCCAACAATGAGCAGTTCTTC.

The table lists this clone with a few counts. The gene calls are TRBV29-1 and TRBJ1-1; 9 bases match TRBD1. Germline V lookup: CDR1 SQVTM, CDR2 ANQGSEA. The CDR3 extends over 14 amino acids. J lost 5 bases, V lost 5 bases, and 9 bases had no gene match. CDR3 coding DNA: TGCAGCGTTCGGGTCCGACAGGGGGGGACTGAAGCTTTCTTT. Protein: CSVRVRQGGTEAFF.